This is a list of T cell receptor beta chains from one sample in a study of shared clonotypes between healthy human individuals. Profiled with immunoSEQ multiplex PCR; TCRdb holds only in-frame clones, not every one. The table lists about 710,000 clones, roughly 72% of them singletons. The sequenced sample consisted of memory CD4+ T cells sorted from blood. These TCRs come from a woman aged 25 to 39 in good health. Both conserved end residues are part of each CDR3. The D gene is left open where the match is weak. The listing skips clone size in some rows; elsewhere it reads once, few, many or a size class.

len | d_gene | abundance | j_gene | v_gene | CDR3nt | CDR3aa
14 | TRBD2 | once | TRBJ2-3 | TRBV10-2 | TGCGCCAGCGGGGCGGCGGGAGGCCCAGATACGCAGTATTTT | CASGAAGGPDTQYF
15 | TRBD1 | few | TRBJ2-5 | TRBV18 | TGTGCCAGCTCACCACGACAGGGTTGGCAAGAGACCCAGTACTTC | CASSPRQGWQETQYF
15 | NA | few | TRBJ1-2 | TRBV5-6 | TGTGCCAGCAGCCCTCTGGGGGCGGAAAACTATGGCTACACCTTC | CASSPLGAENYGYTF
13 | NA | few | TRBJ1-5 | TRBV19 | TGTGCCAGTAGTGGACGGCTCAATCAGCCCCAGCATTTT | CASSGRLNQPQHF
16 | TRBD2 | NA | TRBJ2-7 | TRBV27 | TGTGCCAGCGCACCGGGACTAGCGAGGAGGTCCTACGAGCAGTACTTC | CASAPGLARRSYEQYF
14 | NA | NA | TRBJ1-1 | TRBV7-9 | TGTGCCAGCAGCAAACTTACAGGGTCCGCTGAAGCTTTCTTT | CASSKLTGSAEAFF
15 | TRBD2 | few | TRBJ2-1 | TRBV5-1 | TGCGCCAGCAGCTACGGGACTAGCGTCGTTCCTGAGCAGTTCTTC | CASSYGTSVVPEQFF
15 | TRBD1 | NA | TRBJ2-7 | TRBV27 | TGTGCCAGCCCCTGCTGGGACAGGACCCTCAACGAGCAGTACTTC | CASPCWDRTLNEQYF
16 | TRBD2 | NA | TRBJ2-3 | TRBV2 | TGTGCCAGCAGTCCTCGTAGCGGGAGGCCCACAGATACGCAGTATTTT | CASSPRSGRPTDTQYF
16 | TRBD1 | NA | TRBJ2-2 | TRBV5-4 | TGTGCCAGCAGCTCACAACCGGGACAGGGGGCCGGGGAGCTGTTTTTT | CASSSQPGQGAGELFF
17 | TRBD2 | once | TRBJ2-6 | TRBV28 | TGTGCCAGCAGTCGGGGACTAGCGGGCTCTGGGGCCAACGTCCTGACTTTC | CASSRGLAGSGANVLTF
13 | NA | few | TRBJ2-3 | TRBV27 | TGTGCCAGCAGTTACGAGATCACAGATACGCAGTATTTT | CASSYEITDTQYF
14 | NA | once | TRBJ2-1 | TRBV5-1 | TGCGCCAGTTCCTACGGGGACGAGCACAATGAGCAGTTCTTC | CASSYGDEHNEQFF
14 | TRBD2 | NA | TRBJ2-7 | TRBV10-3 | TGTGCCATCAGTCAAGAAGCGGGGTTCAGCGAGCAGTACTTC | CAISQEAGFSEQYF
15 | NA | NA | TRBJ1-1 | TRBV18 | TGTGCCAGCTCACCAGCTGGGGGATCTAACACTGAAGCTTTCTTT | CASSPAGGSNTEAFF
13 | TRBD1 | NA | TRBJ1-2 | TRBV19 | TGTGCCAGCTCTAGGACAGGGAACTATGGCTACACCTTC | CASSRTGNYGYTF
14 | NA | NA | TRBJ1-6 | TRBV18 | TGTGCCAGCTCACCGGCAGCTCGAAATTCACCCCTCCACTTT | CASSPAARNSPLHF
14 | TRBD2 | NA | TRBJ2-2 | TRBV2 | TGTGCCAGCACTAGCGGAGCGAACACCGGGGAGCTGTTTTTT | CASTSGANTGELFF
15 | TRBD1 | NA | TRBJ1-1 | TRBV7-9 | TGTGCCAGCAGCCCCCGACAGGGGGGAGACACTGAAGCTTTCTTT | CASSPRQGGDTEAFF
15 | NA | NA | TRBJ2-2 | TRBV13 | TGTGCCAGCAGCTTAGGCGGGGGATACACCGGGGAGCTGTTTTTT | CASSLGGGYTGELFF
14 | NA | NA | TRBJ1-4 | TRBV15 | TGTGCCACCAGCAGAGGCGGAGAGAGTGAAAAACTGTTTTTT | CATSRGGESEKLFF
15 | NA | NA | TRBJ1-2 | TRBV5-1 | TGCGCCAGCAGCTTGGGACACGAGGGCAACTATGGCTACACCTTC | CASSLGHEGNYGYTF
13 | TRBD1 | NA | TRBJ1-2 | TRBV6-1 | TGTGCCAGCACACAGGGGCCCTACTATGGCTACACCTTC | CASTQGPYYGYTF
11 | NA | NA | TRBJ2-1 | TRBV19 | TGTGCCAGTAGTAATTTGTACGAGCAGTTCTTC | CASSNLYEQFF
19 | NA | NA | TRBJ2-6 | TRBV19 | TGTGCCAGTAGTTTCAGACAGGGAGGAGGTGGGTCTGGGGCCAACGTCCTGACTTTC | CASSFRQGGGGSGANVLTF
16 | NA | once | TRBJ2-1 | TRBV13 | TGTGCCAGCAGCCCGGTGGGGCGACGCTCCTACAATGAGCAGTTCTTC | CASSPVGRRSYNEQFF
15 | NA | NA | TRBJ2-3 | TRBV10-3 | TGTGCCATCAGTGAGGAACCGATAATAAAAGATACGCAGTATTTT | CAISEEPIIKDTQYF
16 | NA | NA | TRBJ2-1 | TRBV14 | TGTGCCAGCAGCCAAGAAAGCCTAGCGCTCCCCCCCGAGCAGTTCTTC | CASSQESLALPPEQFF
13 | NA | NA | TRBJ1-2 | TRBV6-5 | TGTGCCAGCAGTTACTCGAGAGGGAATGGCTACACCTTC | CASSYSRGNGYTF
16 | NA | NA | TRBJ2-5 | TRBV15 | TGTGCCACCAGCAGATCCTCCCCCGGTACAGGAGGGACCCAGTACTTC | CATSRSSPGTGGTQYF
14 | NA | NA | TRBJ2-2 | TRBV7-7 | TGTGCCAGCAAAGGGGGAGCGAACACCGGGGAGCTGTTTTTT | CASKGGANTGELFF
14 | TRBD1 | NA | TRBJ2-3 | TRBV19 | TGTGCCAGCGCAGACAGGGGATACACAGATACGCAGTATTTT | CASADRGYTDTQYF
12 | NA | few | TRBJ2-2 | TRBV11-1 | TGTGCCAGCAGCCACAACACCGGGGAGCTGTTTTTT | CASSHNTGELFF
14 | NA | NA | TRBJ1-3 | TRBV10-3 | TGTGCCATCAGTGACTCCAGGGTTGGAAACACCATATATTTT | CAISDSRVGNTIYF
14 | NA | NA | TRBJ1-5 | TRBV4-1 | TGCGCCAGCAGCCAAGGACAGGGCAATCAGCCCCAGCATTTT | CASSQGQGNQPQHF
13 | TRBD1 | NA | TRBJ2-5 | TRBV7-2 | TGTGCCAGTCACAGGGGGCAGGGAGAGACCCAGTACTTC | CASHRGQGETQYF
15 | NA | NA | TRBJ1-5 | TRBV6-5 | TGTGCCAGCAGTTACCAAAAGGGGAGCAATCAGCCCCAGCATTTT | CASSYQKGSNQPQHF
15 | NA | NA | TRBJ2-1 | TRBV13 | TGTGCCAGCAGCTTAGGAGCCCCCGGGGTCAATGAGCAGTTCTTC | CASSLGAPGVNEQFF
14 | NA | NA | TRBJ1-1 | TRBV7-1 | TGTGCCAGCAGCGCCTCGACAGAGAACACTGAAGCTTTCTTT | CASSASTENTEAFF
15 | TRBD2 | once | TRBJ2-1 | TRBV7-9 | TGTGCCAGCAGCGATGGACTAGCGGGAGGCAATGAGCAGTTCTTC | CASSDGLAGGNEQFF
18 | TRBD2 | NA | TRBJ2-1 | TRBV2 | TGTGCCAGCAGTGAGTTCGGGCTAGCGGGTAAGGAGCGTAATGAGCAGTTCTTC | CASSEFGLAGKERNEQFF
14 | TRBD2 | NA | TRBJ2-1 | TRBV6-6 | TGTGCCAGCAGTTACGGGACTAGCGGTATTGAGCAGTTCTTC | CASSYGTSGIEQFF
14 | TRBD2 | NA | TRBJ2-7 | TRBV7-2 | TGTGCCAGCAGCATCCAGCGGGACTCCGCCGAGCAGTACTTC | CASSIQRDSAEQYF
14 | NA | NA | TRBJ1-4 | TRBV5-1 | TGCGCCAGCAGCTTGGATGCAACTAATGAAAAACTGTTTTTT | CASSLDATNEKLFF
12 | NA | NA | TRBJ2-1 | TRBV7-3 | TGTGCCAGCAGAAATCAGGCCAATGAGCAGTTCTTC | CASRNQANEQFF
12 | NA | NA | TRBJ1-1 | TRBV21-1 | TGTGCCCACAGGGCCTCGAACACTGAAGCTTTCTTT | CAHRASNTEAFF
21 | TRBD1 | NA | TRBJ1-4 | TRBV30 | TGTGCCTGGAGTCACCCATTTTTAGGGACAGGGGGATTCGCAACTAATGAAAAACTGTTTTTT | CAWSHPFLGTGGFATNEKLFF